The 14 T cell receptor beta chains in this list originate from one sample, sequenced in a study of beta chain features in type 1 diabetes. Study observations and caveats: Among patients with Type 1 diabetes, TCRB CDR3s were moderately but significantly shorter in every one of the four CD4+ subsets.

These receptors lack a known antigen. Expressed TCRB transcripts got sequenced, as all isolated RNA was reverse transcribed. Repertoires were generated with immunoSEQ multiplex PCR, while TCRdb's copy carries only in-frame clones and drops some. The sample lists about 340,000 clones, roughly 14% occurring once. Sequenced input: naive CD4+ T cells from blood. The source is a woman aged 18-29 years with type 1 diabetes.

This clone was observed a few times. V is TRBV6-5 and J is TRBJ1-1; TRBD1 matches at 9 bases. Germline V CDR1 and CDR2: MNHEY, SVGAGI. The CDR3 covers 15 residues. V dropped 6 bases and J dropped 5; count of bases not matched to a gene: 10. The CDR3 bases are TGTGCCAGCAGCTTGGGACAGGGTCCTGGGACTGAAGCTTTCTTT. Encoded protein: CASSLGQGPGTEAFF.

This clone has a handful of counts. The genes are TRBV4-2 and TRBJ2-2, with D tentatively TRBD2 (5 bases). CDR1 and CDR2 from the germline V gene are LGHNA and YNFKEQ. This CDR3 has 15 amino acids. Deletions cut 4 bases from V and 5 bases from J, with 14 bases between. The CDR3 DNA reads as TGTGCCAGCAGCCCCGAGCGGACCAGGACCGGGGAGCTGTTTTTT. Protein product: CASSPERTRTGELFF.

CDR3 loop: CASSPQLDSSDEQFF. The CDR3 coding sequence is TGTGCCAGCTCACCACAACTAGATTCGTCTGATGAGCAGTTCTTC. V and J are TRBV18 and TRBJ2-1; TRBD2 is a possible D gene (5 bases). V was clipped by 1 base and J by 8 bases, with 15 bases between them. The CDR3 is 15 residues long. Per germline, CDR1 KGHSH and CDR2 LQKENI.

This clone was seen a few times. The chain recombines TRBV11-2 with TRBJ2-1; 7 nucleotides match TRBD2. The junction had 12 bases not matched to a gene; V was cut back by 1 base and J by 6 bases. This CDR3 comprises 17 residues. CDR1 is SGHAT and CDR2 is FQNNGV in the germline V gene. The CDR3 bases are TGTGCCAGCAGCTTAGTCTTTCGGGGGGACCTTGGCAATGAGCAGTTCTTC. As protein: CASSLVFRGDLGNEQFF.

This clone was picked up a small number of times. This chain joins TRBV7-8 and TRBJ1-1; D may be TRBD1 (6 bases). This CDR3 is built from 18 residues. Between the trimmed V and J ends, which lost 5 bases and 4 bases, there was a span of 26 bases. CDR1 is SGHVS, CDR2 FQNEAQ, per germline. The CDR3 here is CASSADVSPGVRRTEAFF. The CDR3 nucleotides read TGTGCCAGCAGCGCAGATGTATCCCCAGGGGTTAGGCGCACTGAAGCTTTCTTT.

In its sample, this clone was seen a few times. The chain recombines TRBV7-2 with TRBJ1-2, with D perhaps TRBD1 (6 bases). The CDR3 length is 18 residues. The germline V gene encodes CDR1 SGHTA and CDR2 FQGNSA. Deletions cut 6 bases from V and 2 bases from J, with 25 bases between. The CDR3 region has the DNA TGTGCCAGCAGAAAAGGGGGAGTGAACGGTGGGACGAACTATGGCTACACCTTC. It codes for CASRKGGVNGGTNYGYTF.

This clone was observed at least ten times. Additional DNA sequences in this sample encode the identical CDR3. This chain joins TRBV7-9 and TRBJ2-7; D is ambiguous. Trimming cost V 4 bases and J 2 bases, with 6 bases left between them. The CDR3 covers 12 residues. Per the germline V gene, CDR1 is SEHNR and CDR2 is FQNEAQ (reference sequence). As DNA, the CDR3 is TGTGCCAGCAGCTCGGTTACCTACGAGCAGTACTTC. As protein: CASSSVTYEQYF.

This clone was observed a few times. This CDR3 reads CASSSYRSSSYNEQFF. Here the CDR3 DNA reads TGTGCCAGCAGCTCCTACAGGTCCAGCTCCTACAATGAGCAGTTCTTC. The gene calls are TRBV7-6 and TRBJ2-1; tentatively, D is TRBD1 (5 bases). Germline assignment: CDR1 SGHVS and CDR2 FNYEAQ. V lost 4 bases to trimming and J lost 0 bases, with 13 bases between them. The CDR3 has 16 residues.

The chain has TRBV5-4 and TRBJ2-1, with TRBD2 matching over 9 bases. The CDR3 consists of 13 residues. V was clipped by 3 bases and J by 7 bases; unmatched bases: 2. Germline lookup yields CDR1 SGHNT and CDR2 YYREEE (reference sequence). This CDR3 is CASSSAGGNEQFF. CDR3 DNA sequence: TGTGCCAGCAGCTCTGCGGGAGGGAATGAGCAGTTCTTC.

This sequence joins TRBV19 and TRBJ2-5; 10 nucleotides align to TRBD2. V was clipped by 2 bases and J by 4 bases; unmatched bases: 10. Per the germline V gene, CDR1 is LNHDA and CDR2 is SQIVND (reference sequence). This CDR3 spans 17 amino acids. The CDR3 sequence: CASSIRRSGRAGETQYF. The CDR3 DNA is TGTGCCAGTAGTATACGGCGGAGCGGGAGGGCCGGAGAGACCCAGTACTTC.

This rearrangement joins TRBV7-9 to TRBJ1-2; D not resolved. Per the germline V gene, CDR1 is SEHNR and CDR2 is FQNEAQ (reference sequence). The length of the CDR3 is 14 residues. V lost 0 bases and J 3 bases, leaving 8 bases between the germline ends. The DNA for the CDR3 is TGTGCCAGCAGCTTAGCGGAGGGATACTATGGCTACACCTTC. The encoded protein is CASSLAEGYYGYTF.

Only a few counts were recorded for this clone. The chain employs TRBV7-2 and TRBJ1-1; no clear D gene. The V and J ends lost 0 bases and 7 bases respectively, with 6 bases between them. Germline assignment: CDR1 SGHTA and CDR2 FQGNSA. This CDR3 comprises 12 residues. CDR3 nucleotides: TGTGCCAGCAGCTTAGCAGGGAGTGAAGCTTTCTTT. Translated, it gives CASSLAGSEAFF. The full variable domain, with the rest looked up from reference TRBV7-2 and TRBJ1-1, is GAGVSQSPSNKVTEKGKDVELRCDPISGHTALYWYRQSLGQGLEFLIYFQGNSAPDKSGLPSDRFSAERTGGSVSTLTIQRTQQEDSAVYLCASSLAGSEAFFGQGTRLTVV.

This clone was seen only a few times. V is TRBV5-1 and J is TRBJ2-5, with 8 bases fitting TRBD2. With V trimmed by 6 bases and J by 5 bases, 12 bases remained unmatched. The CDR3 has 15 amino acids. Looked up from germline, CDR1 is SGHRS and CDR2 is YFSETQ. CDR3 DNA sequence: TGCGCCAGCACGGAGAGCGGGAGAGGTGGGGAGACCCAGTACTTC. This codes for CASTESGRGGETQYF.

This chain uses TRBV4-3 with TRBJ1-1, with a weak D call TRBD1 (5 bases). There are 14 residues in the CDR3. Germline assignment: CDR1 LGHNA and CDR2 YSLEER. V was cut by 5 bases and J by 1 base, with 11 bases left in between. Here the CDR3 DNA reads TGCGCCAGCAGCGAAGGACATGCGAACACTGAAGCTTTCTTT. Translating gives CASSEGHANTEAFF.